This TCR beta chain was recovered during a study of blood T cells in healthy people across ages. Study-wide points: The study regarded diversity estimates from one million T cells as underestimates.

This clonotype was detected ten times or more. The antigen is undetermined. Using a J-beta primer mix together with a sample-barcoded 5' primer, a second PCR was run for roughly 6 to 11 cycles. MiXCR, run by TCRdb on the 5' RACE reads, gives a single entry per CDR3 protein. Of almost 800,000 distinct CDR3 sequences in the sample, 58% were seen once. Germline CDR1 is DFQATT and CDR2 is SNEGSKA (reference sequence). V lost 6 bases to trimming and J lost 7 bases, with 17 bases between them. The CDR3 totals 13 residues. The genes are TRBV20-1 and TRBJ2-3; possible D gene TRBD1, 6 bases. Sample: blood. The receptor was derived from a young man in good health. The CDR3 loop reads CSAPPGTLHTQYF. In DNA form, the CDR3 reads TGCAGTGCGCCGCCAGGGACACTCCATACGCAGTATTTT.